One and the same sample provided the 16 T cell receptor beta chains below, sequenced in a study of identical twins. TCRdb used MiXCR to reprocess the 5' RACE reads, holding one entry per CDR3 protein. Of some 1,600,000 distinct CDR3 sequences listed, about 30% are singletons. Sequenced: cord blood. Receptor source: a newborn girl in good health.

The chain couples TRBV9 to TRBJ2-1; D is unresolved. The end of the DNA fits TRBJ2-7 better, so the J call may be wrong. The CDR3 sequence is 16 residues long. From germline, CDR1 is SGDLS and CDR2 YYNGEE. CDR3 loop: CASSVEGYKPYNEQYF. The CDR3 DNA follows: TGTGCCAGCAGCGTAGAGGGTTACAAGCCTTACAATGAGCAGTACTTC.

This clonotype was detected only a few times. The CDR3 nucleotides are TGCGCCAGCAGCTTCGTAACTTCCCCTAACTATGGCTACACCTTC. Translation: CASSFVTSPNYGYTF. The gene calls are TRBV5-1 and TRBJ1-2, with D unclear. Germline CDR1 SGHRS, CDR2 YFSETQ. The V end lost 2 bases, the J end lost 0 bases, and 11 bases lay between the germline ends. The CDR3 extends over 15 amino acids.

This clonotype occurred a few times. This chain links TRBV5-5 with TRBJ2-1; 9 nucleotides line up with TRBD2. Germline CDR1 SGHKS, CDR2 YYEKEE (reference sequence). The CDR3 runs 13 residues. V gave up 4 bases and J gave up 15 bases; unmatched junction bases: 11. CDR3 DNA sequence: TGTGCCAGCAGCGCGGGACTAGCAGGTACCGTGTTCTTC. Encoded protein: CASSAGLAGTVFF.

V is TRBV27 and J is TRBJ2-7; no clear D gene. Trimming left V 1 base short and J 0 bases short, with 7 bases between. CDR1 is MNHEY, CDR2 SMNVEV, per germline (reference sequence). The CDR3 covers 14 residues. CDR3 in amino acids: CASSLYGRSYEQYF. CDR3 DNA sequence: TGTGCCAGCAGTTTATACGGCCGCTCCTACGAGCAGTACTTC.

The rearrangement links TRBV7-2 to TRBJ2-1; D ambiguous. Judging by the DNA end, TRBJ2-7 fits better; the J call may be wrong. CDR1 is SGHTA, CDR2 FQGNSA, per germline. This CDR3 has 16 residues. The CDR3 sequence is CASSLGALTGTEKQYF. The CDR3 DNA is TGTGCCAGCAGCTTAGGGGCCCTAACTGGTACGGAGAAGCAGTACTTC.

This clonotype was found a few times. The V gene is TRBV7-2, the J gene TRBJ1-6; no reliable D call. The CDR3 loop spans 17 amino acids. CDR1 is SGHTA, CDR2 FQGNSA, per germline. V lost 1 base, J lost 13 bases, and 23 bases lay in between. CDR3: CASSLVGSHSYNSPLHF. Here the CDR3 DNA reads TGTGCCAGCAGCTTAGTTGGGAGTCACTCCTATAACTCGCCCCTCCACTTT.

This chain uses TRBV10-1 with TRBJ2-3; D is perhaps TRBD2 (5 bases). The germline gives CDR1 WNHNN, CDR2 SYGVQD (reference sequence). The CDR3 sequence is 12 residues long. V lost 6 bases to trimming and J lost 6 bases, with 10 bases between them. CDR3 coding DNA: TGCGCCAGCAGCTGGGGAGACGATACGCAGTATTTT. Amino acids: CASSWGDDTQYF.

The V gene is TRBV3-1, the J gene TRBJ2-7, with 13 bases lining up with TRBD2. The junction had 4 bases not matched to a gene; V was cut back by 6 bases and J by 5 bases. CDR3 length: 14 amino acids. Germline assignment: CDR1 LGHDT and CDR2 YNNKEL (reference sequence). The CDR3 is CASSLTSGRHEQYF. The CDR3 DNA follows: TGTGCCAGCAGTCTGACTAGCGGGAGGCACGAGCAGTACTTC.

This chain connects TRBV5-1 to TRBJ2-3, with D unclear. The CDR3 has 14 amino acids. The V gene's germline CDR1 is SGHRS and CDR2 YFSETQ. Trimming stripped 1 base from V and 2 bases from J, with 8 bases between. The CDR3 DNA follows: TGCGCCAGCAGCTTGACACGGAACACAGATACGCAGTATTTT. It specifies CASSLTRNTDTQYF.

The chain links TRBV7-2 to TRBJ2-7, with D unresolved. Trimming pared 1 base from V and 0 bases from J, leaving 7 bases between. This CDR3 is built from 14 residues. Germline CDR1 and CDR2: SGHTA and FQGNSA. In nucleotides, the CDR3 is TGTGCCAGCAGCTTAGACGCCTACTCCTACGAGCAGTACTTC. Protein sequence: CASSLDAYSYEQYF.

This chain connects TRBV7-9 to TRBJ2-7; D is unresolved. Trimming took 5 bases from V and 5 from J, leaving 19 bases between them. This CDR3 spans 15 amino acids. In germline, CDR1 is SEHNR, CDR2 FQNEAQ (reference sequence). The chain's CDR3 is CASSLGLDSVDEQYF. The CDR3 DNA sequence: TGTGCCAGCAGCCTAGGGCTAGACTCGGTAGACGAGCAGTACTTC.

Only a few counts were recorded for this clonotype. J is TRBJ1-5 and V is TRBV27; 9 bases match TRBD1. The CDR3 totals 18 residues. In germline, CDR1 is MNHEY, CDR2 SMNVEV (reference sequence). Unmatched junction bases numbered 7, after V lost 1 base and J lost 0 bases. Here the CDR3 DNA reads TGTGCCAGCAGTTTATGGGGGGACAGGGCGGGTAGCAATCAGCCCCAGCATTTT. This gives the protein CASSLWGDRAGSNQPQHF.

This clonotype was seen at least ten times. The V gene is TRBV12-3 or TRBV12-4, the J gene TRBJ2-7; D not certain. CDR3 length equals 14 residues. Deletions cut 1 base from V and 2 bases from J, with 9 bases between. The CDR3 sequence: CASSLEGRTYEQYF. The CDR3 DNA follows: TGTGCCAGCAGTTTAGAAGGCAGAACCTACGAGCAGTACTTC.

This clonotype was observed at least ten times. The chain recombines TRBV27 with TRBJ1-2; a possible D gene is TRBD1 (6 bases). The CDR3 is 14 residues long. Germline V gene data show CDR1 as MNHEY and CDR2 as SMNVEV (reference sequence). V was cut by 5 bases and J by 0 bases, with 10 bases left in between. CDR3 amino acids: CASSRDRSNYGYTF. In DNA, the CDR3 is TGTGCCAGCAGTCGTGACAGGTCTAACTATGGCTACACCTTC.

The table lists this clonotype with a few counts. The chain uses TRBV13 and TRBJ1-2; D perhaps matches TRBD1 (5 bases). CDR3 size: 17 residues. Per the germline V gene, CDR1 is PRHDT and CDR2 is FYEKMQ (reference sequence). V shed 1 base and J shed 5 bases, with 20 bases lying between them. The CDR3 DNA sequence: TGTGCCAGCAGCTTAGAGGGGATCGGATCGGCATCGTATGGCTACACCTTC. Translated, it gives CASSLEGIGSASYGYTF.

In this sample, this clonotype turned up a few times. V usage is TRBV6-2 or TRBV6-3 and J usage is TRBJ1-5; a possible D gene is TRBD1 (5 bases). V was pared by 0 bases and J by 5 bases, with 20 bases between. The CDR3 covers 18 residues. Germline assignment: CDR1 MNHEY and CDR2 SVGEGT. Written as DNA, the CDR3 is TGTGCCAGCAGTTACTCGGGGGAATTTAATGTATTGGATCAGCCCCAGCATTTT. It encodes CASSYSGEFNVLDQPQHF.